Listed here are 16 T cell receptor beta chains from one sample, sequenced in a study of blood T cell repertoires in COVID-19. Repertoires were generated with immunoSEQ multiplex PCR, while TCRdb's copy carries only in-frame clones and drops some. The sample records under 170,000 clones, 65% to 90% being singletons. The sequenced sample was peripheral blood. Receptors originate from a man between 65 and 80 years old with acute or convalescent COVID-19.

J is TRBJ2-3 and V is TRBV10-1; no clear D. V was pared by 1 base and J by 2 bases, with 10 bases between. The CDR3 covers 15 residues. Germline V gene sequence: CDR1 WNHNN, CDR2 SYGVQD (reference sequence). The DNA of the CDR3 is TGCGCCAGCAGTGAGTTCGGGTACCACACAGATACGCAGTATTTT. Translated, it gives CASSEFGYHTDTQYF.

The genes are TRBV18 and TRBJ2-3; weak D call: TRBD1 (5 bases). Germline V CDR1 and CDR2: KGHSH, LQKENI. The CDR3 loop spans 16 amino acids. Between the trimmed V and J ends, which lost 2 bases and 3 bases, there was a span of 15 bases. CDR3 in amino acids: CASSPSVGVGTDTQYF. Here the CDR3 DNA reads TGTGCCAGCTCACCATCAGTAGGGGTTGGGACAGATACGCAGTATTTT.

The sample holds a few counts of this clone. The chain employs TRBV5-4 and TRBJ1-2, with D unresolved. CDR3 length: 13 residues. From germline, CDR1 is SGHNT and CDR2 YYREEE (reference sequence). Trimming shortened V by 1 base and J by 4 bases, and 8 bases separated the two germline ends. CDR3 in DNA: TGTGCCAGCAGCTTGCCGGGGTTCTATGGCTACACCTTC. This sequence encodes CASSLPGFYGYTF.

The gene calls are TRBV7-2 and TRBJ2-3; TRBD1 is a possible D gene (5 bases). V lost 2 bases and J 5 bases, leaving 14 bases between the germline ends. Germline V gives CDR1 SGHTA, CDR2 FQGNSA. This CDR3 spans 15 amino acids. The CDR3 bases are TGTGCCAGCAGCTTATCCCGGACCCAGGGAGATACGCAGTATTTT. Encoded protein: CASSLSRTQGDTQYF.

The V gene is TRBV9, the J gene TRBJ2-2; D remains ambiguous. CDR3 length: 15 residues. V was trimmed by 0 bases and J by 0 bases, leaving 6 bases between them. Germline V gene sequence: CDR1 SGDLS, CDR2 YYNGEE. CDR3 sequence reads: CASSVEAANTGELFF. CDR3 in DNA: TGTGCCAGCAGCGTAGAAGCCGCGAACACCGGGGAGCTGTTTTTT. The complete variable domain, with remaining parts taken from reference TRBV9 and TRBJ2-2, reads DSGVTQTPKHLITATGQRVTLRCSPRSGDLSVYWYQQSLDQGLQFLIQYYNGEERAKGNILERFSAQQFPDLHSELNLSSLELGDSALYFCASSVEAANTGELFFGEGSRLTVL.

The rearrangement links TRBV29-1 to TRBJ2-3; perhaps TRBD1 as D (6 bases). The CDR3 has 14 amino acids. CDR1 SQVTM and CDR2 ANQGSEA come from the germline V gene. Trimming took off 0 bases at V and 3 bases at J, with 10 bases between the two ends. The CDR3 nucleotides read TGCAGCGTTGAAGATAGGGGGAGAACAGATACGCAGTATTTT. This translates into CSVEDRGRTDTQYF.

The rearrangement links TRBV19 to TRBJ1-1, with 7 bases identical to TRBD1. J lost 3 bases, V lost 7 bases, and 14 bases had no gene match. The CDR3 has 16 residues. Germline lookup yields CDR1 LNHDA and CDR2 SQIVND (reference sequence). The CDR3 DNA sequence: TGTGCCAGTACAAGGAGGAACAGGGGATTTGACACTGAAGCTTTCTTT. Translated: CASTRRNRGFDTEAFF.

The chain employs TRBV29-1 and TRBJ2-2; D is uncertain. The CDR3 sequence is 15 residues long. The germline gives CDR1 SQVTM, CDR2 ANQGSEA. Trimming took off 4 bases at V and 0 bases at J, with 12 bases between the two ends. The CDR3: CSVADPTTNTGELFF. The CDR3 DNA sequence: TGCAGCGTTGCAGACCCGACAACGAACACCGGGGAGCTGTTTTTT.

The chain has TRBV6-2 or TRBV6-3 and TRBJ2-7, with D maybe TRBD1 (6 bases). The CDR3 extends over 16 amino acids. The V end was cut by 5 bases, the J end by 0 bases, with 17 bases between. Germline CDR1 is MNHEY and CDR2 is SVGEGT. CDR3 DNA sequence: TGTGCCAGCAGTAACGACCCGACAGGTGTCTCCTACGAGCAGTACTTC. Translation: CASSNDPTGVSYEQYF.

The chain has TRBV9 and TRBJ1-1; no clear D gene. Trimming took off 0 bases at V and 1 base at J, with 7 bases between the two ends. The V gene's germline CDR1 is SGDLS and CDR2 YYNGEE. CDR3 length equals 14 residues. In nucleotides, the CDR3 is TGTGCCAGCAGCGTAGGGGAGGCGAACACTGAAGCTTTCTTT. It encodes CASSVGEANTEAFF.

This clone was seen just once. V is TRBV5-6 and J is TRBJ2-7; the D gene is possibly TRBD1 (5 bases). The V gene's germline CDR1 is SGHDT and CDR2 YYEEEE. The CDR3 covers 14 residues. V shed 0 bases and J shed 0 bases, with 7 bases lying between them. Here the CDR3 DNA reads TGTGCCAGCAGCTTGGAGGGGTTCTCCTACGAGCAGTACTTC. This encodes CASSLEGFSYEQYF.

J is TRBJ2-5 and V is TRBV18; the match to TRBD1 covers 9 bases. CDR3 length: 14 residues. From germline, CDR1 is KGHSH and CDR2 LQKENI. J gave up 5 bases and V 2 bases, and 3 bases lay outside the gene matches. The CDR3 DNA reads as TGTGCCAGCTCACCAACAGGGGGCTGGGAGACCCAGTACTTC. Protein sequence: CASSPTGGWETQYF.

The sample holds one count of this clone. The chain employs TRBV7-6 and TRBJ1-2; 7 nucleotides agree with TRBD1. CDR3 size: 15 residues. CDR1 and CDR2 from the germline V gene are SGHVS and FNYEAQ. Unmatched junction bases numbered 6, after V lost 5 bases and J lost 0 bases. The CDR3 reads CASSQGQLPNYGYTF. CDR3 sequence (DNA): TGTGCCAGCAGCCAGGGACAGCTGCCTAACTATGGCTACACCTTC.

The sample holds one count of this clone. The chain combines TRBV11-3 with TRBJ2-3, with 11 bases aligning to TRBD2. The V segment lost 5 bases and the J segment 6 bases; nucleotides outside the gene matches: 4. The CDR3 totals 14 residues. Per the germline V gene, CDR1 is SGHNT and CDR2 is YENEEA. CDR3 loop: CASSPRTSGDTQYF. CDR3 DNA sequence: TGTGCCAGCAGCCCCCGGACTAGCGGGGATACGCAGTATTTT. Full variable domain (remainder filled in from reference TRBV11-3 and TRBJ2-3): EAGVVQSPRYKIIEKKQPVAFWCNPISGHNTLYWYLQNLGQGPELLIRYENEEAVDDSQLPKDRFSAERLKGVDSTLKIQPAELGDSAVYLCASSPRTSGDTQYFGPGTRLTVL.

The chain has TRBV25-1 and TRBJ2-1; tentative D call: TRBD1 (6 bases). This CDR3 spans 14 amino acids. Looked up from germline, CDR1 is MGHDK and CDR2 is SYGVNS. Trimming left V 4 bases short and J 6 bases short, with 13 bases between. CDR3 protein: CASSGDRFVNEQFF. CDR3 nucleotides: TGTGCCAGCAGTGGCGACAGGTTTGTCAATGAGCAGTTCTTC.

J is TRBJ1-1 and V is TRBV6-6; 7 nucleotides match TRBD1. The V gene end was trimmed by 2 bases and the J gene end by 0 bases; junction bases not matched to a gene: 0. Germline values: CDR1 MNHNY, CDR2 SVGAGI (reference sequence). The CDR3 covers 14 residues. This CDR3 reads CASSYGTVNTEAFF. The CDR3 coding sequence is TGTGCCAGCAGTTACGGGACAGTGAACACTGAAGCTTTCTTT.